A single sample is the source of the 4 T cell receptor beta chains below, sequenced in a study of blood T cell repertoires in COVID-19. Using immunoSEQ multiplex PCR, the repertoire was profiled, and TCRdb retains in-frame clones only, with some absent. The repertoire holds 11,000 to 15,000 clones, approximately 87% seen once, with 25% to 40% in the top ten. The specimen sequenced was peripheral blood. The receptor source for this set is a human donor in a cohort sampled during active COVID-19.

In its sample, this clone was seen once. This chain links TRBV7-9 with TRBJ2-3, with D possibly being TRBD1 (5 bases). V was cut by 5 bases and J by 2 bases, with 17 bases left in between. Looked up from germline, CDR1 is SEHNR and CDR2 is FQNEAQ (reference sequence). This CDR3 has 16 residues. The CDR3 nucleotides are TGTGCCAGCAGCCTCCTCTTAGGGGCCCCCACAGATACGCAGTATTTT. It codes for CASSLLLGAPTDTQYF.

The J gene is TRBJ1-6, the V gene TRBV5-1; D possibly corresponds to TRBD1 (6 bases). This CDR3 contains 12 residues. The V gene's germline CDR1 is SGHRS and CDR2 YFSETQ. The ends were cut back, 5 bases at V and 13 bases at J, with 13 bases in the middle. The CDR3 DNA reads as TGCGCCAGCAGGAATGGGGGCGGGCCCCTCCACTTT. It encodes CASRNGGGPLHF.

The chain couples TRBV29-1 to TRBJ2-1; maybe TRBD1 (6 bases). Germline values: CDR1 SQVTM, CDR2 ANQGSEA. Trimming pared 7 bases from V and 8 bases from J, leaving 15 bases between. This CDR3 region has 12 residues. The DNA of the CDR3 is TGCAGCGCTGACTTCAGGGGTGATGAGCAGTTCTTC. It codes for CSADFRGDEQFF.

The J gene is TRBJ1-2, the V gene TRBV29-1; D ambiguous. V was pared by 3 bases and J by 8 bases, with 25 bases between. Looked up from germline, CDR1 is SQVTM and CDR2 is ANQGSEA. The CDR3 is made up of 16 amino acids. CDR3 amino acids: CSVEYPDEGGLGGYTF. The CDR3 DNA is TGCAGCGTTGAGTATCCGGACGAGGGAGGTCTGGGGGGCTACACCTTC.